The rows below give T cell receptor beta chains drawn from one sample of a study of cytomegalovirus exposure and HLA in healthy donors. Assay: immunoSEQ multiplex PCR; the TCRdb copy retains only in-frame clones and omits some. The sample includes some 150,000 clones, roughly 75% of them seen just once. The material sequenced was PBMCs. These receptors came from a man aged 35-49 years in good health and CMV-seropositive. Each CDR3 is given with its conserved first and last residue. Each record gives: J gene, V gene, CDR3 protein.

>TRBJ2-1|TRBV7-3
CASSLSGSSYNEQFF
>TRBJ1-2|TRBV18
CASSPVTGADYGYTF
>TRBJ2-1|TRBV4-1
CASSQDTGRGWEQFF
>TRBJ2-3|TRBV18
CASSPGLAGTDTQYF
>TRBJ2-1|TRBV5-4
CASSLEWGRRDNEQFF
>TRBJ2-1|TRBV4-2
CASKPIAGVYNEQFF
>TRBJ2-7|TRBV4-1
CASSQGPGQGGEQYF
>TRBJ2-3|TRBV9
CASSVEDSRTDTQYF
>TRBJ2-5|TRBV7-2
CASSLGLGTGTERRETQYF
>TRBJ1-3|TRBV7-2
CASSLNSGSGNTIYF
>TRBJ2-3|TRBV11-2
CASSLIAGGTDTQYF
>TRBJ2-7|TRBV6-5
CASRTTGGPSYEQYF
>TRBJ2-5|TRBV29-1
CSVEVGAATTETQYF